Each of the 20 T cell receptor beta chains below was sequenced from the same sample in a study of cytomegalovirus exposure and HLA in healthy donors. Produced via immunoSEQ multiplex PCR; TCRdb's table is partial and in-frame only. The sample consists of approximately 200,000 clones, about 90% of them appearing once. The sample taken for sequencing was PBMCs. These receptors were collected from a woman aged 18 to 35 in good health and CMV-seronegative.

The chain is built from TRBV27 and TRBJ1-5; 7 positions match TRBD1. The CDR3 length is 15 residues. J lost 3 bases, V lost 5 bases, and 7 bases had no gene match. CDR1 and CDR2 (germline): MNHEY, SMNVEV (reference sequence). Here the CDR3 DNA reads TGTGCCAGCAGTCCGCGGGACAGAGTCAATCAGCCCCAGCATTTT. Its translation is CASSPRDRVNQPQHF.

The chain employs TRBV29-1 and TRBJ1-1; D perhaps matches TRBD1 (5 bases). The CDR3 covers 13 residues. Deletions cut 4 bases from V and 0 bases from J, with 9 bases between. The germline CDR1 and CDR2 sequences are SQVTM and ANQGSEA. CDR3 DNA: TGCAGCGTTGGGTTGGACATGAACACTGAAGCTTTCTTT. Amino acids: CSVGLDMNTEAFF.

The chain couples TRBV5-8 to TRBJ1-5; the D gene is possibly TRBD1 (5 bases). Looked up from germline, CDR1 is SGHTS and CDR2 is YDEGEE. The CDR3 contains 15 residues. With 2 bases removed from V and 4 bases from J, the gap between germline ends came to 13 bases. The CDR3 reads CASSLLGKGNQPQHF. In DNA form, the CDR3 reads TGTGCCAGCAGCTTATTGGGGAAGGGGAATCAGCCCCAGCATTTT.

CDR3 region: CASSPDRVRGHEQYF. The CDR3 DNA follows: TGTGCCAGCTCACCCGACAGGGTGAGGGGCCACGAGCAGTACTTC. The chain recombines TRBV18 with TRBJ2-7, with TRBD1 identical over 7 bases. The length of the CDR3 is 15 residues. Per the germline V gene, CDR1 is KGHSH and CDR2 is LQKENI. Trimming took 3 bases from V and 5 from J; bases not matched to a gene: 10.

The V and J genes are TRBV4-1 and TRBJ2-7; 11 bases match TRBD2. The CDR3 sequence is 16 residues long. Germline V lookup: CDR1 MGHRA, CDR2 YSYEKL. The junction had 4 bases not matched to a gene; V was cut back by 0 bases and J by 3 bases. The CDR3 coding sequence is TGCGCCAGCAGCCAAGAAAGGGGACTAGCGGACTACGAGCAGTACTTC. It translates to CASSQERGLADYEQYF.

On this clone: A junction end diverges from the germline sequence, so it may reflect a read error. The chain couples TRBV14 to TRBJ2-1, with a weak D call TRBD1 (5 bases). The CDR3 sequence is 13 residues long. Germline assignment: CDR1 SGHDN and CDR2 FVKESK. CDR3 amino acids: CASSQDLWGGSIF. Here the CDR3 DNA reads TGTGCCAGCAGCCAAGATCTATGGGGCGGCTCCATCTTC.

The chain uses TRBV7-8 and TRBJ2-3; 12 nucleotides match TRBD2. Germline assignment: CDR1 SGHVS and CDR2 FQNEAQ. The CDR3 totals 16 residues. With 5 bases clipped from V and 1 base from J, the junction kept 4 bases outside the gene matches. The CDR3 is CASSRTSGMGTDTQYF. In nucleotides, the CDR3 is TGTGCCAGCAGCAGGACTAGCGGGATGGGCACAGATACGCAGTATTTT. Based on the CDR3 plus reference TRBV7-8 and TRBJ2-3, the full variable domain is GAGVSQSPRYKVAKRGQDVALRCDPISGHVSLFWYQQALGQGPEFLTYFQNEAQLDKSGLPSDRFFAERPEGSVSTLKIQRTQQEDSAVYLCASSRTSGMGTDTQYFGPGTRLTVL.

V gene TRBV9 combines with J gene TRBJ2-5; the D gene is possibly TRBD1 (5 bases). The CDR3 is 12 amino acids. The V gene lost 0 bases and the J gene lost 7 bases, with 7 bases spanning the gap. Germline CDR1 reads SGDLS; CDR2 reads YYNGEE. This chain's CDR3 is CASSVARGTQYF. In DNA form, the CDR3 reads TGTGCCAGCAGCGTAGCTAGGGGGACCCAGTACTTC.

This clone was found once. The chain employs TRBV5-8 and TRBJ2-1; 14 bases fit TRBD2. Germline V lookup: CDR1 SGHTS, CDR2 YDEGEE. With V trimmed by 8 bases and J by 9 bases, 16 bases remained unmatched. The length of the CDR3 is 17 residues. DNA for the CDR3: TGTGCCAGGGGACTAGCGGGAGATTTGATGGTAGTGGGTGAGCAGTTCTTC. Amino acid sequence: CARGLAGDLMVVGEQFF.

The chain carries TRBV5-1 and TRBJ1-1, with 7 bases lining up with TRBD1. Germline-derived CDR1 and CDR2 are SGHRS and YFSETQ. With 2 bases clipped from V and 6 bases from J, the junction kept 10 bases outside the gene matches. This CDR3 region has 15 residues. CDR3 amino acids: CASSLKTQGGAEAFF. As DNA, the CDR3 is TGCGCCAGCAGCTTAAAAACCCAGGGGGGCGCTGAAGCTTTCTTT. The variable domain in full, with the rest retrieved from reference TRBV5-1 and TRBJ1-1, is KAGVTQTPRYLIKTRGQQVTLSCSPISGHRSVSWYQQTPGQGLQFLFEYFSETQRNKGNFPGRFSGRQFSNSRSEMNVSTLELGDSALYLCASSLKTQGGAEAFFGQGTRLTVV.

A remark on this clone: The junction and the germline gene differ at one end; a read error may be behind it. The chain uses TRBV9 and TRBJ1-2; TRBD1 aligns across 7 bases. This CDR3 has 17 residues. From germline, CDR1 is SGDLS and CDR2 YYNGEE. This chain's CDR3 is CASSGYSLQGLHYGYTF. In DNA, the CDR3 is TGTGCCAGCAGCGGATATAGTCTACAGGGGTTGCACTATGGCTACACTTTC.

The chain is built from TRBV4-2 and TRBJ2-1, with 8 bases that match TRBD2. The V and J ends lost 4 bases and 4 bases, in that order; junction bases with no gene match: 9. This CDR3 contains 16 residues. CDR1 and CDR2 (germline): LGHNA, YNFKEQ. The CDR3 DNA follows: TGTGCCAGCAGCCCAGAAAGCGGGAGAACTTACAATGAGCAGTTCTTC. This translates into CASSPESGRTYNEQFF.

The CDR3 is CASSLFGGYTNEQFF. CDR3 bases: TGTGCCAGCAGTTTGTTTGGAGGATATACAAATGAGCAGTTCTTC. The chain combines TRBV28 with TRBJ2-1, with a tentative D call TRBD2 (5 bases). Deletions cut 3 bases from V and 7 bases from J, with 16 bases between. The V gene's germline CDR1 is MDHEN and CDR2 SYDVKM. CDR3 length equals 15 residues.

V is TRBV5-1 and J is TRBJ2-1; TRBD2 agrees at 8 bases. This CDR3 contains 18 residues. Germline CDR1 is SGHRS and CDR2 is YFSETQ. V lost 0 bases to trimming and J lost 3 bases; unmatched junction nucleotides: 11. CDR3 sequence (DNA): TGCGCCAGCAGCTTGGCGTCAGGCGGACTAGCCAACTACAATGAGCAGTTCTTC. Translating it yields CASSLASGGLANYNEQFF.

The V call is TRBV7-2, the J call TRBJ2-5; TRBD2 matches 12 bases. The CDR3 runs 16 residues. Germline V lookup: CDR1 SGHTA, CDR2 FQGNSA. The trim removed 5 bases at V and 4 bases at J, leaving 8 bases unmatched. DNA for the CDR3: TGTGCCAGCAGCCCCGGACTAGCGGGACATACAGAGACCCAGTACTTC. It encodes CASSPGLAGHTETQYF.

As for this clone: This CDR3 is also generated by other DNA sequences in the sample. The gene calls are TRBV19 and TRBJ2-7; 9 nucleotides align to TRBD1. Germline V lookup: CDR1 LNHDA, CDR2 SQIVND (reference sequence). The CDR3 runs 15 residues. After removal of 5 bases from V and 3 bases from J, the junction contained 8 bases not matched to a gene. In DNA form, the CDR3 reads TGTGCCAGTAGTCCGGGGACAGGGCTTAGCTACGAGCAGTACTTC. It yields the protein CASSPGTGLSYEQYF.

The chain joins TRBV18 to TRBJ1-1; no firm D call. Germline V gene data show CDR1 as KGHSH and CDR2 as LQKENI. The germline V and J ends were trimmed by 2 bases and 0 bases, with 13 bases remaining between them. The CDR3 loop spans 16 amino acids. This CDR3 is CASSPKPGIMNTEAFF. The DNA of the CDR3 is TGTGCCAGCTCACCAAAACCCGGGATAATGAACACTGAAGCTTTCTTT.

The chain combines TRBV28 with TRBJ1-2; 8 positions match TRBD1. V trimming: 6 bases; J trimming: 4 bases; junction bases outside the gene matches: 7. CDR1 is MDHEN and CDR2 is SYDVKM in the germline V gene. The CDR3 contains 14 residues. The CDR3 DNA follows: TGTGCCAGCAGGCCGACAGGGGCTATCTATGGCTACACCTTC. It yields the protein CASRPTGAIYGYTF.

This clone has only one observation. The chain joins TRBV29-1 to TRBJ1-1, with D perhaps matching TRBD1 (6 bases). This CDR3 comprises 14 residues. The V gene's germline CDR1 is SQVTM and CDR2 ANQGSEA. V lost 7 bases and J 5 bases, leaving 20 bases between the germline ends. CDR3 sequence: CSEASGGHGTEAFF. CDR3 DNA sequence: TGCAGCGAGGCCTCGGGGGGCCATGGAACTGAAGCTTTCTTT.

V usage is TRBV27 and J usage is TRBJ2-1, with 9 bases that match TRBD2. After removal of 0 bases from V and 9 bases from J, the junction contained 9 bases not matched to a gene. Germline V gene lookup returns CDR1 MNHEY and CDR2 SMNVEV (reference sequence). The CDR3 spans 16 residues. The CDR3 is CASSLSGREGRREQFF. The CDR3 bases are TGTGCCAGCAGTTTATCGGGGCGGGAGGGTAGGCGTGAGCAGTTCTTC.